Described below is a single T cell receptor (beta chain) sequence and its context. Primers for the PCR totalled 60 Vbeta and 13 Jbeta. Here immunoSEQ multiplex PCR was the method, and the copy in TCRdb shows in-frame clones only, minus some. This table holds under 110,000 clones, around four fifths found once. Looked up from germline, CDR1 is SGHRS and CDR2 is YFSETQ. The CDR3 is 14 residues long. V shed 4 bases and J shed 1 base, with 11 bases lying between them. This specimen comes from a study of cytomegalovirus exposure and HLA in healthy donors. V and J are TRBV5-1 and TRBJ1-2, with a tentative D call TRBD1 (5 bases). This receptor was obtained from a man aged 45-65 years in good health and CMV-seronegative. The sequenced sample consisted of PBMCs. CDR3 DNA: TGCGCCAGCAGCACCTCGACAGTTAACTATGGCTACACCTTC. Translation gives CASSTSTVNYGYTF.